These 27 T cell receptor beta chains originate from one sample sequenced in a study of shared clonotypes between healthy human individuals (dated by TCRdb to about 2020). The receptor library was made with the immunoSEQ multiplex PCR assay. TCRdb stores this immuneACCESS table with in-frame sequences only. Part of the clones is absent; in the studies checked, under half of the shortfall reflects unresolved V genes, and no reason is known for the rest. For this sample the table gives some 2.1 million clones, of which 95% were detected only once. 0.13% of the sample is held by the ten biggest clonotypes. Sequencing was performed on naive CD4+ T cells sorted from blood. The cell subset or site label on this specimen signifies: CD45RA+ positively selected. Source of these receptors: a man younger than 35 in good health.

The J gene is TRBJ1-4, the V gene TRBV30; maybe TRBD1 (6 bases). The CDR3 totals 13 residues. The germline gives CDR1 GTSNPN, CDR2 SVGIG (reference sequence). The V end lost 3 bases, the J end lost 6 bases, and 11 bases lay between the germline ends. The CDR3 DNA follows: TGTGCCTGGAGAGGGGGGCTTTATGAAAAACTGTTTTTT. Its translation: CAWRGGLYEKLFF. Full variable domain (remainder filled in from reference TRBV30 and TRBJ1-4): SQTIHQWPATLVQPVGSPLSLECTVEGTSNPNLYWYRQAAGRGLQLLFYSVGIGQISSEVPQNLSASRPQDRQFILSSKKLLLSDSGFYLCAWRGGLYEKLFFGSGTQLSVL.

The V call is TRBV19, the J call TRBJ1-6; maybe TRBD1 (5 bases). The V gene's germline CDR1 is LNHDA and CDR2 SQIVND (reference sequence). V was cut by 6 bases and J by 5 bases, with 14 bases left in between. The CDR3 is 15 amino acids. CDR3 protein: CASRSGTENNSPLHF. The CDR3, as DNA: TGTGCCAGTAGGTCAGGGACCGAGAATAATTCACCCCTCCACTTT.

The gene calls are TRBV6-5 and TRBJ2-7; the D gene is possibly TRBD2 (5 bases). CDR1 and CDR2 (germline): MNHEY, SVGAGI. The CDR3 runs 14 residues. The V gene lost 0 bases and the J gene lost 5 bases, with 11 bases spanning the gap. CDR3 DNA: TGTGCCAGCAGTTACTCGACGGGAAGCAACGAGCAGTACTTC. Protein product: CASSYSTGSNEQYF.

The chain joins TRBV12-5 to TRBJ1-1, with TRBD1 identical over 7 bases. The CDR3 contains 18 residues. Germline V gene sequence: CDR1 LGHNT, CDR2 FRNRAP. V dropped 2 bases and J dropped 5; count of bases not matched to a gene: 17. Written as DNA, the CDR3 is TGTGCTAGTGGTTTGTTTCTTGTGGCAGGGGGTACTTGGACTGAAGCTTTCTTT. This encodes CASGLFLVAGGTWTEAFF.

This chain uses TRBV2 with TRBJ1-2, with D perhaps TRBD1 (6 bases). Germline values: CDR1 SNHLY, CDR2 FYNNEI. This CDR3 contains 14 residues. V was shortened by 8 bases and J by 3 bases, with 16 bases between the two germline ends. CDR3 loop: CASPERGRDYGYTF. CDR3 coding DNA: TGTGCCAGCCCCGAACGGGGGCGCGACTATGGCTACACCTTC.

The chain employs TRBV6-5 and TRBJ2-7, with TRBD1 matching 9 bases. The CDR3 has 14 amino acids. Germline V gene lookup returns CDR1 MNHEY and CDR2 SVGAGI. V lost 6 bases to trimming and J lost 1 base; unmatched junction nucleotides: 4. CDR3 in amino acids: CASREDRGSYEQYF. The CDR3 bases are TGTGCCAGCAGAGAGGACAGGGGTTCCTACGAGCAGTACTTC.

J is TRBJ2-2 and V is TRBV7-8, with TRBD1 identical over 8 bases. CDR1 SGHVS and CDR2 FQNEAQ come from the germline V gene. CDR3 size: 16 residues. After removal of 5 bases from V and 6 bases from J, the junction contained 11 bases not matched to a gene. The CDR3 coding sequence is TGTGCCAGCAGCCCGGGCACGACAGGGGTTTCCGGGGAGCTGTTTTTT. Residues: CASSPGTTGVSGELFF. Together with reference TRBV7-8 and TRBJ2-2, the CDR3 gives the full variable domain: GAGVSQSPRYKVAKRGQDVALRCDPISGHVSLFWYQQALGQGPEFLTYFQNEAQLDKSGLPSDRFFAERPEGSVSTLKIQRTQQEDSAVYLCASSPGTTGVSGELFFGEGSRLTVL.

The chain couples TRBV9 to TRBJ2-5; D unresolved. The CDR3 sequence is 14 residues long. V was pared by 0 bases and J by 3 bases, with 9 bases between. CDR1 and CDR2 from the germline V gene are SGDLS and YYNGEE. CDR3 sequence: CASSVGAVEETQYF. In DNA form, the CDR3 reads TGTGCCAGCAGCGTAGGGGCAGTAGAAGAGACCCAGTACTTC.

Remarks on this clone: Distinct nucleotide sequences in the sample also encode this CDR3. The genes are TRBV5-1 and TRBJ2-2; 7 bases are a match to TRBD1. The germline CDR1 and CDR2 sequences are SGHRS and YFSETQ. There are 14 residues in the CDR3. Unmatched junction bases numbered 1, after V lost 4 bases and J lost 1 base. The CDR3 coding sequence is TGCGCCAGCAGCCGGACAGGGAACACCGGGGAGCTGTTTTTT. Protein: CASSRTGNTGELFF.

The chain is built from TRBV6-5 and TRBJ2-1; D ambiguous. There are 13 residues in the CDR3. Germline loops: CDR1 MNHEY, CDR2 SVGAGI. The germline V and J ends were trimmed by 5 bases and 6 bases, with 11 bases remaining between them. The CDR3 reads CASSHPNGNEQFF. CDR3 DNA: TGTGCCAGCAGTCATCCGAATGGCAATGAGCAGTTCTTC.

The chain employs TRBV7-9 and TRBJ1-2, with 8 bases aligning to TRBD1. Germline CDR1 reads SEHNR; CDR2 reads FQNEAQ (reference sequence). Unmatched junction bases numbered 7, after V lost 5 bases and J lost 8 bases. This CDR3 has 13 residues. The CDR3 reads CASSNRQGLGYTF. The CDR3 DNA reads TGTGCCAGCAGCAATCGACAGGGGTTGGGCTACACCTTC. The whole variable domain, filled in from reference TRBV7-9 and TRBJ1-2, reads DTGVSQNPRHKITKRGQNVTFRCDPISEHNRLYWYRQTLGQGPEFLTYFQNEAQLEKSRLLSDRFSAERPKGSFSTLEIQRTEQGDSAMYLCASSNRQGLGYTFGSGTRLTVV.

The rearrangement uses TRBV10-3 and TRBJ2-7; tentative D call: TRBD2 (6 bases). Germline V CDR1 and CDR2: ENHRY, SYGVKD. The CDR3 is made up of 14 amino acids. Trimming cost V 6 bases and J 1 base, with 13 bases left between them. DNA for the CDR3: TGTGCCATCAGCGCGGGACCAGATTCCTACGAGCAGTACTTC. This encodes CAISAGPDSYEQYF.

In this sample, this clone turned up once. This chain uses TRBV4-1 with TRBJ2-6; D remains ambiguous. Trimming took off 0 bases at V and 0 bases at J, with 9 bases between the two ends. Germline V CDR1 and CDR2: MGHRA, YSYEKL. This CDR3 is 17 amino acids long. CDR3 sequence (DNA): TGCGCCAGCAGCCAAGAAGCCCCAAGCTCTGGGGCCAACGTCCTGACTTTC. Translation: CASSQEAPSSGANVLTF.

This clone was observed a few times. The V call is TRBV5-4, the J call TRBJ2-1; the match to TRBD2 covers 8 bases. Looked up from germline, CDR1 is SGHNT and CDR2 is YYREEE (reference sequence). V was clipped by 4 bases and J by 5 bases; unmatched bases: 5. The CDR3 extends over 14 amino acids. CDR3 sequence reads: CASSVAGGHNEQFF. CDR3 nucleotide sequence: TGTGCCAGCAGCGTTGCGGGGGGCCACAATGAGCAGTTCTTC.

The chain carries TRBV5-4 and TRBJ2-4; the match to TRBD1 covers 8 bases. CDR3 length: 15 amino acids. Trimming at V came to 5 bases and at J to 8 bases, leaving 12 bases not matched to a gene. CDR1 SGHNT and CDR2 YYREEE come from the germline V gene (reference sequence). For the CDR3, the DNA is TGTGCCAGCAGATCCTCCGGGACAGGTCAGGACATTCAGTACTTC. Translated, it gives CASRSSGTGQDIQYF.

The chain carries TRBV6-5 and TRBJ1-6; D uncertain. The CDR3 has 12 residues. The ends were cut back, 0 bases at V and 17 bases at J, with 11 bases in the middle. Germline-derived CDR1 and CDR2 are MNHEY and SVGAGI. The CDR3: CASSYSEGRVHF. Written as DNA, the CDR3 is TGTGCCAGCAGTTACTCGGAGGGAAGGGTCCACTTT.

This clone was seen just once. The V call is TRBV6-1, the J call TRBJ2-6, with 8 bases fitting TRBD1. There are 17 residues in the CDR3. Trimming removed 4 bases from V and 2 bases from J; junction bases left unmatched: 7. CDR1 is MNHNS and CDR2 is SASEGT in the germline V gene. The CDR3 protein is CASSAGTGIPGANVLTF. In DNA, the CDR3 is TGTGCCAGCAGTGCCGGGACAGGAATCCCTGGGGCCAACGTCCTGACTTTC.

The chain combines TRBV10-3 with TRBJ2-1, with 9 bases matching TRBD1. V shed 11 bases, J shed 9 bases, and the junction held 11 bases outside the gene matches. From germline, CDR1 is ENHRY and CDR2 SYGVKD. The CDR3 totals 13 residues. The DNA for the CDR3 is TGTGCCTCCGGGGACAGGGTAATGAGTGAGCAGTTCTTC. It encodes CASGDRVMSEQFF.

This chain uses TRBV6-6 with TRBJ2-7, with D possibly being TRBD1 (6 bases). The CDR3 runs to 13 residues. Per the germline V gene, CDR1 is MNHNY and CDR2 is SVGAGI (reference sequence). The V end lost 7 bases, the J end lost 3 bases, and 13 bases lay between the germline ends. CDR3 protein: CASIKTGNYEQYF. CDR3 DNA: TGTGCCAGCATCAAAACAGGGAACTACGAGCAGTACTTC.

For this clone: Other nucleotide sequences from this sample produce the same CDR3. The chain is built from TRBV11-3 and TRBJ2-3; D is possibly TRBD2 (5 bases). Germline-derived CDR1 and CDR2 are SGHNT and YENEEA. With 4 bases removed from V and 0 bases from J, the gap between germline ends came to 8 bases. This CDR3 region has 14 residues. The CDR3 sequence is CASSYRGSTDTQYF. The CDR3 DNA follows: TGTGCCAGCAGCTATCGGGGAAGCACAGATACGCAGTATTTT.

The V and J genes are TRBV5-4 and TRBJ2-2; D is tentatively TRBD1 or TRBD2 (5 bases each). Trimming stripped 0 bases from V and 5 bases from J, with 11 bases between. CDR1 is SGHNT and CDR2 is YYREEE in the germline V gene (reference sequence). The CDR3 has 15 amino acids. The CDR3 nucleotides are TGTGCCAGCAGCTTGGGGGGACCCCGGACCGGGGAGCTGTTTTTT. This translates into CASSLGGPRTGELFF.

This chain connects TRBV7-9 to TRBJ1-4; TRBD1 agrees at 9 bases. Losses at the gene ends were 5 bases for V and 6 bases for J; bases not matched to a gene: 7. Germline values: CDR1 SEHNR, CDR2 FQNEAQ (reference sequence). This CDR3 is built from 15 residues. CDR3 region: CASSHGTGQYEKLFF. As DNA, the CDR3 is TGTGCCAGCAGCCACGGGACAGGGCAATATGAAAAACTGTTTTTT.

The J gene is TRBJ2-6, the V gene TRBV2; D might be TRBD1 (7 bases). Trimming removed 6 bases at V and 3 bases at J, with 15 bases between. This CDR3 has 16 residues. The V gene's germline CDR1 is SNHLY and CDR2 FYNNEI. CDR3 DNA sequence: TGTGCCAGCAGCCTTAACAGGGGAGGTGGGGCCAACGTCCTGACTTTC. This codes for CASSLNRGGGANVLTF.

In nucleotides, the CDR3 is TGTGCCATCAGTGCAACAGCTCAGAACACTGAAGCTTTCTTT. Protein product: CAISATAQNTEAFF. The chain couples TRBV10-3 to TRBJ1-1; D is unresolved. CDR3 length equals 14 residues. The V gene lost 4 bases and the J gene lost 1 base, with 10 bases spanning the gap. The V gene's germline CDR1 is ENHRY and CDR2 SYGVKD.

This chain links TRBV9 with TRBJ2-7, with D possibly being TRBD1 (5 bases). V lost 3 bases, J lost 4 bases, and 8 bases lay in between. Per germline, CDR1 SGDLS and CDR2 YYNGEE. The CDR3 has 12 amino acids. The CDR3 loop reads CASSATDYEQYF. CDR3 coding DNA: TGTGCCAGCAGCGCGACAGATTACGAGCAGTACTTC.

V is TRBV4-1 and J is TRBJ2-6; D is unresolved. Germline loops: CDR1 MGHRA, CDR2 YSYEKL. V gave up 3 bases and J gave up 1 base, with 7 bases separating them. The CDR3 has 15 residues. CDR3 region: CASSHGGSGANVLTF. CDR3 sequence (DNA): TGCGCCAGCAGCCACGGCGGATCTGGGGCCAACGTCCTGACTTTC.

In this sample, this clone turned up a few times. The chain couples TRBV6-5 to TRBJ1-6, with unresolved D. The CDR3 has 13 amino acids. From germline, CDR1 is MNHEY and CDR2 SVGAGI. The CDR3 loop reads CAASVGYNSPLHF. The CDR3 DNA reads TGTGCGGCCTCCGTAGGGTATAATTCACCCCTCCACTTT.